Listed below are T cell receptor beta chains from one sample, sequenced in a study of T cell repertoires in cytomegalovirus infection. TCRdb re-derived calls from the reads in MiXCR, one entry per CDR3 protein. Among 110,000 to 150,000 distinct CDR3 sequences listed, about 6.5% were seen once. Sequenced: PBMCs. The origin of the receptors is a human donor in good health (CMV status not recorded). Some clones in this sample may be carry-over from other donors' samples. CDR3s include the opening cysteine and the closing phenylalanine or tryptophan. The D gene is left open where the match is weak. Clone size is stated in some rows and not others, as once, few, many or a class when expanded.

V gene,J gene,clone size,D gene,CDR3 protein,CDR3 DNA
TRBV20-1,TRBJ2-5,many,TRBD2,CSADSGTSGGQRETQYF,TGCAGTGCTGACTCCGGGACTAGCGGGGGGCAGCGGGAGACCCAGTACTTC
TRBV7-8,TRBJ2-5,many,-,CASSLVLGWGEETQYF,TGTGCCAGCAGCTTGGTCCTGGGATGGGGGGAAGAGACCCAGTACTTC
TRBV7-2,TRBJ2-7,many,TRBD1,CASSLNRGPYEQYF,TGTGCCAGCAGCTTAAATAGGGGGCCCTACGAGCAGTACTTC
TRBV20-1,TRBJ1-1,many,TRBD1,CSATETGKGRGTEAFF,TGCAGTGCCACAGAGACAGGGAAGGGGAGGGGCACTGAAGCTTTCTTT
TRBV5-1,TRBJ2-7,many,-,CASSQNGAELRSEQYF,TGCGCCAGCAGCCAAAATGGGGCTGAACTGAGGAGCGAGCAGTACTTC
TRBV4-1,TRBJ1-1,-,-,CASSQEAKNTEAFF,TGCGCCAGCAGCCAAGAAGCTAAGAACACTGAAGCTTTCTTT
TRBV20-1,TRBJ2-3,-,-,CSARDPNRDKEYF,TGCAGTGCTAGAGATCCTAATAGGGATAAAGAGTATTTT
TRBV12-3/TRBV12-4,TRBJ1-2,many,-,CASSLDTRGGYTF,TGTGCCAGCAGTTTAGATACTAGGGGAGGCTACACCTTC
TRBV27,TRBJ2-5,few,TRBD2,CASSLFGLAGPEETQYF,TGTGCCAGCAGTTTATTTGGACTAGCGGGGCCCGAAGAGACCCAGTACTTC
TRBV20-1,TRBJ1-1,few,TRBD1,CSAGGGTDTEAFF,TGCAGTGCTGGAGGGGGGACAGACACTGAAGCTTTCTTT
TRBV6-6,TRBJ2-5,few,-,CASSYGHQETQYF,TGTGCCAGCAGTTACGGGCACCAAGAGACCCAGTACTTC
TRBV7-2,TRBJ2-7,many,TRBD2,CASSSLDSGQSSYEQYF,TGTGCCAGCAGCTCCCTGGATAGCGGGCAGAGCTCCTACGAGCAGTACTTC
TRBV7-9,TRBJ2-3,many,-,CASIKTGITADTQYF,TGTGCCAGCATTAAGACAGGAATTACGGCAGATACGCAGTATTTT
TRBV12-3/TRBV12-4,TRBJ1-1,many,TRBD1,CASSTGGGLRAFF,TGTGCCAGCAGTACGGGAGGGGGCCTAAGGGCTTTCTTT
TRBV29-1,TRBJ1-4,-,TRBD1,CSARTGQGEKLFF,TGCAGCGCACGGACAGGGCAAGGGGAAAAACTGTTTTTT
TRBV7-2,TRBJ1-1,many,TRBD1,CASSPGTGRGAFF,TGTGCCAGCAGCCCTGGGACAGGGAGAGGGGCTTTCTTT